This T cell receptor beta chain was profiled in a study of T cells in Graves' hyperthyroidism and ophthalmopathy. Across the study: Before treatment of any kind, peripheral blood was taken at initial diagnosis. Study-wide points: The model predicted ophthalmopathy a median roughly 6.3 months before onset. Ophthalmopathy was separated from stable hyperthyroidism by a 13 V-J model.

V was trimmed by 6 bases and J by 4 bases, leaving 10 bases between them. The length of the CDR3 is 13 residues. The V gene's germline CDR1 is LGHDT and CDR2 YNNKEL (reference sequence). This clonotype was counted at least ten times. The antigen remains undetermined. TCR beta CDR3 regions were amplified from RNA transcripts. An initial round of RT-PCR targeting the TCR CDR3 relied on the HTBI primer set. TCRdb itself ran the multiplex PCR reads through MiXCR, one entry per CDR3 protein. The table includes more than 450,000 distinct CDR3 sequences, 15% to 20% detected once. The source is a middle-aged man with Graves' ophthalmopathy. J is TRBJ2-4 and V is TRBV3-1; the D gene is possibly TRBD1 (6 bases). Material: blood. CDR3 nucleotides: TGTGCCAGCAGTCGAGGACAGAAAAACATTCAGTACTTC. Translated, it gives CASSRGQKNIQYF.